This T cell receptor (beta chain) originates from a study of identical twins. Study-level points and caveats: Partial confounding of zero-insertion analyses by invariant MAIT and iNKT cells was possible.

Each CDR3 protein gets one entry after TCRdb re-called the 5' RACE reads with MiXCR. The data show 470,000 or so distinct CDR3 sequences, 24% seen once. Trimming took 3 bases from V and 3 from J; bases not matched to a gene: 5. In germline, CDR1 is ENHRY, CDR2 SYGVKD. CDR3 size: 15 residues. The sample holds a few counts of this clonotype. What it binds is unknown. These sequences were also reported in another study, on T cells expressing NK-cell markers.

The J gene is TRBJ2-4, the V gene TRBV10-3; 7 bases are a match to TRBD1. The material sequenced was CD4+ T cells sorted from blood. The sequence came from a woman under 30 in good health. As DNA, the CDR3 is TGTGCCATCAGTGATCACCGGGACAGCAAAAACATTCAGTACTTC. Translation gives CAISDHRDSKNIQYF.